This entry lists 29 T cell receptor beta chains sequenced from one sample in a study of T cells after somatic rescue of genetic block. Clones were sequenced by immunoSEQ multiplex PCR, and TCRdb holds only the in-frame ones, with some missing. The table lists about 110,000 clones, about nine tenths of them singletons. The specimen sequenced was peripheral blood mononuclear cells (PBMCs). These receptor sequences come from a woman aged 18-30 years.

CDR3 coding DNA: TGTGCCAGCAGCTGGTCCCCGTCGATCCCGGATACGCAGTATTTT. This encodes CASSWSPSIPDTQYF. This rearrangement joins TRBV6-5 to TRBJ2-3; D not resolved. This CDR3 is built from 15 residues. V lost 6 bases and J 6 bases, leaving 19 bases between the germline ends. Germline CDR1 is MNHEY and CDR2 is SVGAGI.

The chain uses TRBV28 and TRBJ1-4, with 8 positions matching TRBD1. Trimming removed 5 bases from V and 8 bases from J; junction bases left unmatched: 7. Germline CDR1 and CDR2: MDHEN and SYDVKM. This CDR3 region has 14 residues. DNA for the CDR3: TGTGCCAGCAGTGCAGGGGGCACGGGCGAAAAACTGTTTTTT. It translates to CASSAGGTGEKLFF.

This clone came up once. V gene TRBV7-3 combines with J gene TRBJ1-1; 7 nucleotides agree with TRBD1. V lost 5 bases, J lost 4 bases, and 7 bases stayed unmatched. The length of the CDR3 is 14 residues. Germline-derived CDR1 and CDR2 are SGHTA and FQGTGA. The CDR3 nucleotides are TGTGCCAGCAGCCTTTCACCAGGGGGCACTGAAGCTTTCTTT. Protein sequence: CASSLSPGGTEAFF.

The gene calls are TRBV20-1 and TRBJ2-2; D not certain. Germline V gene data show CDR1 as DFQATT and CDR2 as SNEGSKA (reference sequence). V dropped 5 bases and J dropped 7 bases, with 8 bases sitting between them. The CDR3 length is 11 residues. The CDR3 loop is CSAPPRGELFF. CDR3 sequence (DNA): TGCAGTGCTCCCCCCCGCGGGGAGCTGTTTTTT.

CDR3: CASSLRGTGDGYTF. CDR3 sequence (DNA): TGTGCCAGCAGCTTAAGGGGGACAGGGGATGGCTACACCTTC. This chain links TRBV11-3 with TRBJ1-2; 10 positions agree with TRBD1. The V gene's germline CDR1 is SGHNT and CDR2 YENEEA. CDR3 length equals 14 residues. The junction had 3 bases not matched to a gene; V was cut back by 2 bases and J by 6 bases.

The chain joins TRBV9 to TRBJ1-6; 7 nucleotides line up with TRBD1. Germline loops: CDR1 SGDLS, CDR2 YYNGEE. The CDR3 has 15 residues. V lost 0 bases and J lost 7; bases outside the gene matches: 4. The CDR3 is CASSVEGRGNSPLHF. For the CDR3, the DNA is TGTGCCAGCAGCGTAGAGGGCAGGGGGAATTCACCCCTCCACTTT.

The rearrangement links TRBV14 to TRBJ1-2; D not resolved. The CDR3 is 14 residues long. CDR1 is SGHDN and CDR2 is FVKESK in the germline V gene. Trimming removed 4 bases from V and 3 bases from J, with 12 bases in between. In DNA, the CDR3 is TGTGCCAGCAGCCCGAATATAGGACACTATGGCTACACCTTC. Translating gives CASSPNIGHYGYTF.

The gene calls are TRBV7-2 and TRBJ2-2; D unclear. Germline V CDR1 and CDR2: SGHTA, FQGNSA. The CDR3 contains 13 residues. Trimming removed 4 bases from V and 7 bases from J, with 10 bases in between. CDR3 region: CASSSRPGGELFF. DNA of the CDR3: TGTGCCAGCAGCTCCCGCCCAGGCGGGGAGCTGTTTTTT.

V usage is TRBV11-3 and J usage is TRBJ2-3, with 8 bases aligning to TRBD2. Trimming at V came to 4 bases and at J to 0 bases, leaving 6 bases not matched to a gene. CDR3 length: 16 residues. Germline V gene data show CDR1 as SGHNT and CDR2 as YENEEA. CDR3 in DNA: TGTGCCAGCAGCTCCAGCGGGGGCCGTAGCACAGATACGCAGTATTTT. This encodes CASSSSGGRSTDTQYF.

The chain links TRBV11-2 to TRBJ2-5, with D tentatively TRBD1 or TRBD2 (5 bases each). The V and J ends lost 7 bases and 4 bases respectively, with 7 bases between them. Germline V gene sequence: CDR1 SGHAT, CDR2 FQNNGV. The CDR3 has 11 amino acids. CDR3 in amino acids: CASTGAETQYF. CDR3 in DNA: TGTGCCAGCACCGGGGCAGAGACCCAGTACTTC.

The chain combines TRBV2 with TRBJ2-5; 8 bases line up with TRBD2. The length of the CDR3 is 11 residues. J gave up 13 bases and V 6 bases, and 7 bases lay outside the gene matches. Germline-derived CDR1 and CDR2 are SNHLY and FYNNEI. The CDR3 sequence is CASSDGLALYF. For the CDR3, the DNA is TGTGCCAGCAGCGACGGACTAGCACTGTACTTC.

The chain carries TRBV5-4 and TRBJ2-7; 8 nucleotides match TRBD2. V lost 3 bases to trimming and J lost 7 bases; unmatched junction nucleotides: 12. This CDR3 has 15 residues. From germline, CDR1 is SGHNT and CDR2 YYREEE (reference sequence). The CDR3 here is CASSSSGSNLREQYF. DNA for the CDR3: TGTGCCAGCAGCTCTAGCGGGTCCAACTTGCGGGAGCAGTACTTC.

This clone was counted a single time. V usage is TRBV6-5 and J usage is TRBJ1-5; D ambiguous. The germline V and J ends were trimmed by 3 bases and 4 bases, with 7 bases remaining between them. This CDR3 is 13 amino acids long. The germline gives CDR1 MNHEY, CDR2 SVGAGI. CDR3 sequence: CASSYGPNQPQHF. The CDR3 bases are TGTGCCAGCAGTTATGGGCCGAATCAGCCCCAGCATTTT.

This chain connects TRBV7-3 to TRBJ1-1; tentative D call: TRBD1 (5 bases). Germline V gene data show CDR1 as SGHTA and CDR2 as FQGTGA. The CDR3 sequence is 13 residues long. Trimming stripped 2 bases from V and 8 bases from J, with 12 bases between. DNA of the CDR3: TGTGCCAGCAGCTTAGGGGTAGGGGCCGAAGCTTTCTTT. Amino acids: CASSLGVGAEAFF.

The V and J genes are TRBV6-4 and TRBJ1-1; 11 bases are a match to TRBD1. CDR1 is MRHNA and CDR2 is SNTAGT in the germline V gene. There are 15 residues in the CDR3. V gave up 6 bases and J gave up 4 bases; unmatched junction bases: 7. CDR3 DNA sequence: TGTGCCAGCAGCGCCGGGACAGGGGGAAGCACTGAAGCTTTCTTT. Protein sequence: CASSAGTGGSTEAFF.

To note about this clone: The same CDR3 also results from other DNA sequences found in this sample. The chain carries TRBV7-2 and TRBJ2-1; TRBD1 matches 9 bases. Looked up from germline, CDR1 is SGHTA and CDR2 is FQGNSA. V was clipped by 5 bases and J by 9 bases; unmatched bases: 8. The CDR3 is 14 residues long. The CDR3: CASSPRQGDGEQFF. Here the CDR3 DNA reads TGTGCCAGCAGCCCCCGACAGGGGGACGGTGAGCAGTTCTTC.

This chain uses TRBV2 with TRBJ1-1; 10 bases fit TRBD1. V was pared by 7 bases and J by 1 base, with 6 bases of the junction left unmatched. The CDR3 spans 15 residues. The V gene's germline CDR1 is SNHLY and CDR2 FYNNEI. The CDR3 here is CASTTRTGGNTEAFF. CDR3 in DNA: TGTGCCAGCACGACGAGGACAGGGGGGAACACTGAAGCTTTCTTT.

The rearrangement links TRBV18 to TRBJ2-3, with TRBD2 identical over 10 bases. Germline CDR1 KGHSH, CDR2 LQKENI. The CDR3 has 16 amino acids. V shed 3 bases, J shed 6 bases, and the junction held 9 bases outside the gene matches. The DNA of the CDR3 is TGTGCCAGCTCACCGGAGCGGGGGGGCTTCGGTGATACGCAGTATTTT. It yields the protein CASSPERGGFGDTQYF.

This clone was counted a few times. This sequence joins TRBV25-1 and TRBJ2-7, with 10 bases lining up with TRBD1. The CDR3 is made up of 14 amino acids. CDR1 MGHDK and CDR2 SYGVNS come from the germline V gene. V shed 6 bases, J shed 3 bases, and the junction held 5 bases outside the gene matches. CDR3 coding DNA: TGTGCCAGCAGCAGGGACAGGGGCTTCTACGAGCAGTACTTC. This encodes CASSRDRGFYEQYF.

The chain is built from TRBV2 and TRBJ2-5; D not certain. Germline-derived CDR1 and CDR2 are SNHLY and FYNNEI. V lost 4 bases and J lost 5, with 11 bases in between. The CDR3 extends over 13 amino acids. CDR3: CASSAEGMETQYF. CDR3 sequence (DNA): TGTGCCAGCAGTGCCGAAGGCATGGAGACCCAGTACTTC.

This rearrangement joins TRBV28 to TRBJ1-6; 11 bases are shared with TRBD1. Unmatched junction bases numbered 6, after V lost 7 bases and J lost 10 bases. This CDR3 comprises 14 residues. The germline gives CDR1 MDHEN, CDR2 SYDVKM. This CDR3 reads CASNIGTGGSPLHF. In nucleotides, the CDR3 is TGTGCCAGCAATATAGGGACAGGGGGATCACCCCTCCACTTT.

V gene TRBV7-2 combines with J gene TRBJ2-7, with a weak D call TRBD2 (6 bases). This CDR3 has 14 amino acids. The germline CDR1 and CDR2 sequences are SGHTA and FQGNSA. V was shortened by 5 bases and J by 0 bases, with 11 bases between the two germline ends. The CDR3 DNA reads as TGTGCCAGCAGCGCCGGGACTTTCTCCTACGAGCAGTACTTC. Protein sequence: CASSAGTFSYEQYF.

This clone came up once. The V and J genes are TRBV6-5 and TRBJ2-2, with a weak D call TRBD1 (5 bases). Trimming stripped 2 bases from V and 7 bases from J, with 11 bases between. The length of the CDR3 is 14 residues. Per germline, CDR1 MNHEY and CDR2 SVGAGI. The CDR3 DNA reads as TGTGCCAGCAGTTACAGGGGTGAGAGCGGGGAGCTGTTTTTT. It codes for CASSYRGESGELFF.

This chain joins TRBV2 and TRBJ1-6; 9 bases fit TRBD1. CDR1 is SNHLY and CDR2 is FYNNEI in the germline V gene. Unmatched junction bases numbered 5, after V lost 2 bases and J lost 9 bases. There are 15 residues in the CDR3. CDR3 region: CASSELQGATSPLHF. For the CDR3, the DNA is TGTGCCAGCAGTGAATTACAGGGGGCTACTTCACCCCTCCACTTT.

V gene TRBV5-1 combines with J gene TRBJ2-7; maybe TRBD2 (6 bases). V lost 4 bases, J lost 1 base, and 15 bases lay in between. Germline V gene data show CDR1 as SGHRS and CDR2 as YFSETQ. The CDR3 runs 15 residues. In nucleotides, the CDR3 is TGCGCCAGCAGCCCGGAGGTCGGGACTTCCTACGAGCAGTACTTC. Protein sequence: CASSPEVGTSYEQYF.

The count of this clone is one. CDR3 in DNA: TGTGCCAGCAGCTTAGTGACAACCGGGGAGCTGTTTTTT. Amino acid sequence: CASSLVTTGELFF. The gene calls are TRBV11-3 and TRBJ2-2; no reliable D call. The length of the CDR3 is 13 residues. From germline, CDR1 is SGHNT and CDR2 YENEEA. The ends were cut back, 1 base at V and 5 bases at J, with 5 bases in the middle.

The chain employs TRBV5-6 and TRBJ1-2, with TRBD1 matching 7 bases. Germline loops: CDR1 SGHDT, CDR2 YYEEEE. Trimming removed 4 bases from V and 8 bases from J; junction bases left unmatched: 8. The CDR3 runs 13 residues. The CDR3 coding sequence is TGTGCCAGCAGCGAACAGGGGATCGGAGGCTACACCTTC. Its protein product is CASSEQGIGGYTF.

The chain has TRBV5-5 and TRBJ2-7; D gene unclear. Germline CDR1 reads SGHKS; CDR2 reads YYEKEE (reference sequence). The ends were cut back, 5 bases at V and 5 bases at J, with 8 bases in the middle. This CDR3 has 11 residues. In DNA form, the CDR3 reads TGTGCCAGCAGTTCCTGGGACGAGCAGTACTTC. This encodes CASSSWDEQYF.

This chain joins TRBV19 and TRBJ2-5; 8 nucleotides align to TRBD1. Germline V lookup: CDR1 LNHDA, CDR2 SQIVND (reference sequence). Trimming cost V 5 bases and J 5 bases; bases outside gene matches: 13. This CDR3 spans 16 amino acids. The CDR3 region has the DNA TGTGCCAGTAGTGTGGTTGGACAGGGATACGGGGAGACCCAGTACTTC. Translating it yields CASSVVGQGYGETQYF.